This T cell receptor beta chain was found in a study of Graves' ophthalmopathy and Graves' hyperthyroidism. General study results and limits: Blood also carried most expanded thyroid clonotypes exceeding 0.001 frequency.

Presentation of ophthalmopathy in the donors involved moderate-to-severe activity, CAS ≥3, NOSPECS ≥4 and a duration under 3 months. Orbital computed tomography, together with clinical symptoms, serum thyroxine, TRAb and thyroid ultrasound, was used for diagnosis. This clonotype was counted many times. Its target is unknown. Germline V CDR1 and CDR2: MDHEN, SYDVKM. The CDR3 runs to 13 residues. Between the trimmed V and J ends, which lost 10 bases and 0 bases, there was a span of 13 bases. RNA served as the template for amplifying TCR beta CDR3 regions. RT-PCR with HTBI primers came first, then second-round multiplex PCR. Each CDR3 protein gets one entry after TCRdb re-called the multiplex PCR reads with MiXCR. The repertoire has 340,000 or so distinct CDR3 sequences, under 20% of them found once; the top ten carry approximately 13%.

The chain couples TRBV28 to TRBJ2-7; no definite D call. Material for sequencing was peripheral blood. The clonotype originates from an adult man with Graves' ophthalmopathy. CDR3 protein: CATRQVVSYEQYF. The CDR3 DNA follows: TGTGCCACGCGGCAGGTAGTCTCCTACGAGCAGTACTTC.